This TCR beta chain was retrieved from a study of T-cell memory formation after mild COVID-19. TCRdb re-called the 5' RACE reads through MiXCR, storing one row per CDR3 protein. This sample carries 300,000 to 400,000 distinct CDR3 sequences, 25% to 30% of them seen once, and the ten largest clones take about 13%. CDR1 SGHVS and CDR2 FQNEAQ come from the germline V gene. This CDR3 is 13 amino acids long. The V gene lost 1 base and the J gene lost 8 bases, with 11 bases spanning the gap. This clonotype was counted a few times. Sequencing used PBMCs or a T cell subset sorted from them (not recorded which). The sequence derives from an adult woman who had mild COVID-19 (a few samples of this study predate the infection). Cell type and time point are not known. The chain joins TRBV7-8 to TRBJ1-1, with D uncertain. CDR3 region: CASSLGREGEAFF. CDR3 nucleotide sequence: TGTGCCAGCAGCTTAGGCAGAGAGGGAGAAGCTTTCTTT.